This T cell receptor beta chain was profiled in a study of molecular identifiers for immune sequencing clone quantification. General study points: Clonotypes surpassing 20 RNA copies contained over 98% of effector molecules, versus under 1% in naive cells. Because of identical TCR molecules sharing a barcode, sizes of highly expanded clones could be underestimated.

This clonotype occurred once. The target antigen is unknown. A much more abundant neighbour one base away suggests this may be a read error. Listed TCR primers, together with previously described methods, were used for the bulk TCR libraries. MiXCR was run by TCRdb on the PCR reads, yielding one entry per CDR3 protein. This sample has roughly 93,000 distinct CDR3 sequences, with approximately 25% found just once. When naive CD8 T cells were sorted, they were gated as CD8+CD4-CCR7+CD45RA+. The sequenced sample was naive CD8+ T cells from blood, with Jurkat cell RNA spiked in. The subset here: FACS-sorted CD8+CD4-CCR7+CD45RA+ naive T cells. The origin of this receptor is a human donor in good health. Some libraries in this study had Jurkat cell RNA spiked in.

The CDR3 loop is CGWSVWDAGTEAFF. The CDR3 bases are TGTGGCTGGAGTGTCTGGGACGCGGGAACTGAAGCTTTCTTT. The chain has TRBV30 and TRBJ1-1; TRBD1 might be the D (5 bases). CDR1 GTSNPN and CDR2 SVGIG come from the germline V gene (reference sequence). This CDR3 contains 14 residues.